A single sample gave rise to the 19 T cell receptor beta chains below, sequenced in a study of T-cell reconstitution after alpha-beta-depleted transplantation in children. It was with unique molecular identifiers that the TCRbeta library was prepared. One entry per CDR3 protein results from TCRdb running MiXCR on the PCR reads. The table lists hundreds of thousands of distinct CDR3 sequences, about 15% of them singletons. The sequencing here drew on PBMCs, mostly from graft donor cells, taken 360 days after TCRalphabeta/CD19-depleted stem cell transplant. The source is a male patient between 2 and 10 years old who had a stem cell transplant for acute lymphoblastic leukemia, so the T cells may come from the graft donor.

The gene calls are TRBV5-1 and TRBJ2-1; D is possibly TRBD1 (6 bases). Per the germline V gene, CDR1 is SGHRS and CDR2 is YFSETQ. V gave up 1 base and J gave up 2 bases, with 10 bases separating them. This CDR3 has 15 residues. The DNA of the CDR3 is TGCGCCAGCAGCTTGCTTCAGGGGACCTACAATGAGCAGTTCTTC. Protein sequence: CASSLLQGTYNEQFF.

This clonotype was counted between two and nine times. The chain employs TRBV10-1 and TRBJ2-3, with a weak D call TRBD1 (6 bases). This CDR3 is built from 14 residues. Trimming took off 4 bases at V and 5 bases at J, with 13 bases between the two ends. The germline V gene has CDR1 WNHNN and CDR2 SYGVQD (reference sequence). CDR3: CASSVSGAGDTQYF. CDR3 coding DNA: TGCGCCAGCAGTGTGTCAGGGGCGGGAGATACGCAGTATTTT.

The CDR3 coding sequence is TGTGCCAGCAGTCTATACCCGCGTGAAGAGACCCAGTACTTC. It yields the protein CASSLYPREETQYF. J is TRBJ2-5 and V is TRBV28, with unresolved D. This CDR3 contains 14 residues. Germline assignment: CDR1 MDHEN and CDR2 SYDVKM. V was pared by 5 bases and J by 3 bases, with 13 bases between.

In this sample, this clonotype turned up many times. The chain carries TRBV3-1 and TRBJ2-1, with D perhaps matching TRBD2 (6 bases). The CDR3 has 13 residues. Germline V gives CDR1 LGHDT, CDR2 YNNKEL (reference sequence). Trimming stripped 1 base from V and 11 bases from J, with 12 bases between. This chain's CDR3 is CASSQGRGTQQFF. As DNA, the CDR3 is TGTGCCAGCAGCCAAGGGCGCGGGACTCAGCAGTTCTTC.

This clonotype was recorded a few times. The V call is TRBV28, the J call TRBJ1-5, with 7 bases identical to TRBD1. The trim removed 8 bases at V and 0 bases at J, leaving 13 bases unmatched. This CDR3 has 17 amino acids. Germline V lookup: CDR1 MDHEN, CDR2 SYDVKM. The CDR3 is CASLPPTGDYSNQPQHF. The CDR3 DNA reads TGTGCCAGCCTACCCCCAACAGGGGACTATAGCAATCAGCCCCAGCATTTT.

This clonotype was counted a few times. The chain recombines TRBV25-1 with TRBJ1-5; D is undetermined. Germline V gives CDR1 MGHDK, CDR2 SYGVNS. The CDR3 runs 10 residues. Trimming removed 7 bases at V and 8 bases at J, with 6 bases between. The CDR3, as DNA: TGTGCCAGCACCGTAGAGCCCCAGCATTTT. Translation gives CASTVEPQHF. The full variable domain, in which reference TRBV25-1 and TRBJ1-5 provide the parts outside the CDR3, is EADIYQTPRYLVIGTGKKITLECSQTMGHDKMYWYQQDPGMELHLIHYSYGVNSTEKGDLSSESTVSRIRTEHFPLTLESARPSHTSQYLCASTVEPQHFGDGTRLSIL.

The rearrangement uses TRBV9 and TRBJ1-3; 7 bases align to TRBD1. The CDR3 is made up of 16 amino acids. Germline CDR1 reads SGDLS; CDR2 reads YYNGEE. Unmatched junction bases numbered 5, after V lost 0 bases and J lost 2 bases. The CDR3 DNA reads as TGTGCCAGCAGCGTAGCTACAGGGGAGGCTGGAAACACCATATATTTT. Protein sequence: CASSVATGEAGNTIYF.

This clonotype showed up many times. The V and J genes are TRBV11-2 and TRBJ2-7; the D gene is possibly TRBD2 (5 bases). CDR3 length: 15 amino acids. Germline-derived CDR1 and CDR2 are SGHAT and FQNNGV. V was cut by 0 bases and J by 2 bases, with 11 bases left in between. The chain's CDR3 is CASSLDTGSTYEQYF. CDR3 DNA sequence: TGTGCCAGCAGCTTAGATACGGGATCCACCTACGAGCAGTACTTC.

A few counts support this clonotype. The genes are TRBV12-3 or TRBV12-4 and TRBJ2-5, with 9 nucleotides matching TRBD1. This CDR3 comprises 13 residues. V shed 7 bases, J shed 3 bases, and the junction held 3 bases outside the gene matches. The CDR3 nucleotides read TGTGCCAGCACCGGGACAGGGAAAGAGACCCAGTACTTC. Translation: CASTGTGKETQYF.

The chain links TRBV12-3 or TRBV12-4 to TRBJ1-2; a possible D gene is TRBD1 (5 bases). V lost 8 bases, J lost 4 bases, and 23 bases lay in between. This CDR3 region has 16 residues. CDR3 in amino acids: CASYPDTAPPFYGYTF. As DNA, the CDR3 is TGTGCCAGCTATCCGGACACGGCGCCGCCTTTCTATGGCTACACCTTC.

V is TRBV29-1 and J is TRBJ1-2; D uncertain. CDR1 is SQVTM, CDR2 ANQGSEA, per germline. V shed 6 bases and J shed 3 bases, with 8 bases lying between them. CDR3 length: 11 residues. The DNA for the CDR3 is TGCAGCGTCAGCGAAGACTATGGCTACACCTTC. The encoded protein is CSVSEDYGYTF.

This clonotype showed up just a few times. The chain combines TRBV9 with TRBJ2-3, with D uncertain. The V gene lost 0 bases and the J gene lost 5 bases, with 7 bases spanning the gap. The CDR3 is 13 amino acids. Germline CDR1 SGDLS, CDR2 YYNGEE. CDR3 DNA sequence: TGTGCCAGCAGCGTAGTTGCGGAAGATACGCAGTATTTT. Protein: CASSVVAEDTQYF.

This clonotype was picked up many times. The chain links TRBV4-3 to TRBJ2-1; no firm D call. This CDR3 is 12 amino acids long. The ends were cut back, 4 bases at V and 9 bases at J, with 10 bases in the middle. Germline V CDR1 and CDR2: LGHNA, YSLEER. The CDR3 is CASSLWAGEQFF. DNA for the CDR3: TGCGCCAGCAGCCTGTGGGCTGGTGAGCAGTTCTTC.

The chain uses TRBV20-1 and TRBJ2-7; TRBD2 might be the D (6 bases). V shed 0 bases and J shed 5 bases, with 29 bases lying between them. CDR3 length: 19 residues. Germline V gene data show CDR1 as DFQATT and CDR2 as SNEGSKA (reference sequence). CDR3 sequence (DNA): TGCAGTGCTAGAGATGGTGCGTGGAGGGCTCAGGGAGCGTCACACGAGCAGTACTTC. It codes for CSARDGAWRAQGASHEQYF.

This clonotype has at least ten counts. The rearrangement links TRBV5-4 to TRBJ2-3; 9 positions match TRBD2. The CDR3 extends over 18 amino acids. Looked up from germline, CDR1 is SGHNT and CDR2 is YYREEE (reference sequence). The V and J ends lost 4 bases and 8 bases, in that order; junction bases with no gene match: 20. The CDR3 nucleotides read TGTGCCAGCAGCCCCGATCGTCCGGCTAGCGGGGCGGGCGGTACGCAGTATTTT. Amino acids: CASSPDRPASGAGGTQYF.

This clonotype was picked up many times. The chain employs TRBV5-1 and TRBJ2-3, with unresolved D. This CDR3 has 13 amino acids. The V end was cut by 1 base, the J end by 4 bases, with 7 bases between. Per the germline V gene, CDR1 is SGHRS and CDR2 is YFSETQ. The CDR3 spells CASSLWIADTQYF. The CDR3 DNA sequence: TGCGCCAGCAGCTTGTGGATAGCAGATACGCAGTATTTT.

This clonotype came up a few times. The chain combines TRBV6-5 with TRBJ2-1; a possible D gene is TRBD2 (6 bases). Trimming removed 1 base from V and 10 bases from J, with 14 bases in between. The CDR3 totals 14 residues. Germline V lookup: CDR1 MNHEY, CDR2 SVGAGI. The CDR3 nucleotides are TGTGCCAGCAGTTACTTCGTAGCGGCGATCGAGCAGTTCTTC. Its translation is CASSYFVAAIEQFF.

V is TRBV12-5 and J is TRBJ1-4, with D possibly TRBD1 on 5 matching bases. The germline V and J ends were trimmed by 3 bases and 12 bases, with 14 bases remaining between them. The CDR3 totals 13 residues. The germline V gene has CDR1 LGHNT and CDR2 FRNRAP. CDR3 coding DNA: TGTGCTAGTGGTTTTGACGACAGAGGTCAACTGTTTTTT. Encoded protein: CASGFDDRGQLFF.

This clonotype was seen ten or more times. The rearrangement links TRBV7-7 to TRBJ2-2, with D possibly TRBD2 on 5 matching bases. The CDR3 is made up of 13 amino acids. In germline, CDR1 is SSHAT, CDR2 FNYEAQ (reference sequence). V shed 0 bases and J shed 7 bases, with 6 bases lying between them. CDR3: CASSLAAGGELFF. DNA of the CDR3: TGTGCCAGCAGCTTAGCTGCGGGCGGGGAGCTGTTTTTT.